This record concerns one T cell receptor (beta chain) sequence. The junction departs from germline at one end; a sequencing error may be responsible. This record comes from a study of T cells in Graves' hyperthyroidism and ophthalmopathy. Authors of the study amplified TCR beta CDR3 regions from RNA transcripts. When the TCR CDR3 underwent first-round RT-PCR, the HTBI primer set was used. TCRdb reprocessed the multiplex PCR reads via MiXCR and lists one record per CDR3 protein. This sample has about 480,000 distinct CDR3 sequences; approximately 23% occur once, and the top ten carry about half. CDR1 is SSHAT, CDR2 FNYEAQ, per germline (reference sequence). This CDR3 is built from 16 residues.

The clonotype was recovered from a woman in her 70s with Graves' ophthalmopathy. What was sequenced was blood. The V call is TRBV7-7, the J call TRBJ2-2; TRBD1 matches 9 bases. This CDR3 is CASSLGTGPNTGELFF. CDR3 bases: TGTGCTAGCAGCTTGGGGACAGGGCCGAACACCGGGGAGCTGTTTTTT.